The clone carrying this TCR beta chain was picked up many times. The data were taken from a study of T cells in Graves' hyperthyroidism and ophthalmopathy. What was amplified from RNA transcripts were TCR beta CDR3 regions. The HTBI primer set served for first-round RT-PCR of the TCR CDR3. TCRdb fed the multiplex PCR reads into MiXCR, producing one record per CDR3 protein. The table includes 480,000 or so distinct CDR3 sequences, approximately 15% detected once. The specimen sequenced was blood. This TCR was sampled from a woman aged 18-30 years with Graves' hyperthyroidism.

The DNA for the CDR3 is TGTGCCAGCAGTCTATCTCGAGCGGGAACCTACAATGAGCAGTTCTTC. Translation gives CASSLSRAGTYNEQFF. V and J are TRBV12-3 or TRBV12-4 and TRBJ2-1; TRBD2 agrees at 7 bases. CDR3 length: 16 amino acids. V lost 5 bases and J lost 2; bases outside the gene matches: 9.